This passage covers 26 T cell receptor beta chains from one sample sequenced in a study of neoadjuvant nivolumab and ipilimumab in lung cancer. Using immunoSEQ multiplex PCR, the repertoire was profiled, and TCRdb retains in-frame clones only, with some absent. The table lists 15,000 to 20,000 clones, roughly three quarters of them singletons. The sample consisted of tumor tissue, taken after neoadjuvant nivolumab, alone or with ipilimumab, at or shortly before surgery. The origin of the receptors is an adult with non-small cell lung cancer.

This chain joins TRBV28 and TRBJ2-7; perhaps D is TRBD1 or TRBD2 (5 bases each). V lost 6 bases and J lost 1, with 13 bases in between. The CDR3 totals 14 residues. Germline CDR1 is MDHEN and CDR2 is SYDVKM. CDR3 sequence: CASSPPGPSYEQYF. CDR3 bases: TGTGCCAGCAGCCCACCGGGACCTTCCTACGAGCAGTACTTC. The full variable domain, in which reference TRBV28 and TRBJ2-7 provide the parts outside the CDR3, is DVKVTQSSRYLVKRTGEKVFLECVQDMDHENMFWYRQDPGLGLRLIYFSYDVKMKEKGDIPEGYSVSREKKERFSLILESASTNQTSMYLCASSPPGPSYEQYFGPGTRLTVT.

The chain uses TRBV6-6 and TRBJ2-2; TRBD2 aligns across 7 bases. Germline V gene sequence: CDR1 MNHNY, CDR2 SVGAGI (reference sequence). The V gene end was trimmed by 5 bases and the J gene end by 4 bases; junction bases not matched to a gene: 10. CDR3 length: 16 residues. CDR3 protein: CASSLLAGVRTGELFF. The CDR3 nucleotides are TGTGCCAGCAGTCTCCTGGCGGGAGTCCGCACCGGGGAGCTGTTTTTT.

The V and J genes are TRBV7-8 and TRBJ1-1; 10 positions match TRBD1. The length of the CDR3 is 17 residues. The V and J ends lost 1 base and 5 bases, in that order; junction bases with no gene match: 10. Germline loops: CDR1 SGHVS, CDR2 FQNEAQ. The CDR3: CASSLVGQGGGWTEAFF. The CDR3 DNA reads TGTGCCAGCAGCTTAGTCGGACAGGGGGGTGGATGGACTGAAGCTTTCTTT.

This chain joins TRBV6-6 and TRBJ1-4; D unresolved. V lost 2 bases and J 5 bases, leaving 9 bases between the germline ends. The CDR3 spans 14 residues. CDR1 MNHNY and CDR2 SVGAGI come from the germline V gene (reference sequence). The CDR3 DNA follows: TGTGCCAGCAGTTACGGCAGGTCCAATGAAAAACTGTTTTTT. This translates into CASSYGRSNEKLFF.

This rearrangement joins TRBV18 to TRBJ1-1; D is undetermined. CDR3 length: 11 residues. V lost 8 bases, J lost 13 bases, and 17 bases lay in between. Germline CDR1 reads KGHSH; CDR2 reads LQKENI. In nucleotides, the CDR3 is TGTGCCAGCGAGGACGGAGGTAATGGTTTCTTT. As protein: CASEDGGNGFF.

The sample holds a few counts of this clone. This rearrangement joins TRBV4-2 to TRBJ1-4, with a weak D call TRBD1 (6 bases). Per the germline V gene, CDR1 is LGHNA and CDR2 is YNFKEQ. The CDR3 has 15 amino acids. Trimming cost V 0 bases and J 5 bases, with 10 bases left between them. CDR3 in amino acids: CASSQDYRENEKLFF. The DNA for the CDR3 is TGTGCCAGCAGCCAAGATTACAGGGAAAATGAAAAACTGTTTTTT.

The genes are TRBV2 and TRBJ2-7, with 7 nucleotides matching TRBD2. Germline V gene lookup returns CDR1 SNHLY and CDR2 FYNNEI. V shed 3 bases, J shed 6 bases, and the junction held 11 bases outside the gene matches. CDR3 length equals 15 residues. The CDR3 nucleotides are TGTGCCAGCAGTGAGGTTTGGGGGAGGGCCACCGAGCAGTACTTC. It codes for CASSEVWGRATEQYF.

In its sample, this clone is medium-sized. The same CDR3 arises from other DNA sequences in this sample as well. The rearrangement links TRBV9 to TRBJ2-1, with a weak D call TRBD1 (6 bases). This CDR3 contains 15 residues. Germline values: CDR1 SGDLS, CDR2 YYNGEE. The V end was cut by 0 bases, the J end by 0 bases, with 7 bases between. In DNA, the CDR3 is TGTGCCAGCAGCGTAGAGGGGGACTCCTACAATGAGCAGTTCTTC. Translation gives CASSVEGDSYNEQFF.

The CDR3 spells CASSLSGGIYEQYF. The CDR3 DNA is TGTGCCAGCAGCCTCTCTGGGGGTATCTACGAGCAGTACTTC. The chain employs TRBV9 and TRBJ2-7; either TRBD1 or TRBD2 may supply D (5 bases each). Trimming shortened V by 4 bases and J by 3 bases, and 14 bases separated the two germline ends. Germline assignment: CDR1 SGDLS and CDR2 YYNGEE. The CDR3 has 14 amino acids.

This sequence joins TRBV11-1 and TRBJ2-1, with 9 bases that match TRBD2. With V trimmed by 6 bases and J by 8 bases, 17 bases remained unmatched. CDR1 is SGHAT, CDR2 FQDESV, per germline (reference sequence). The CDR3 consists of 17 residues. In DNA form, the CDR3 reads TGTGCCAGCAGTTCCGACTTAGCGGGAGCCCCTCTCGATGAGCAGTTCTTC. This sequence encodes CASSSDLAGAPLDEQFF.

This clone turned up a few times. The chain employs TRBV4-2 and TRBJ1-5; maybe TRBD1 (6 bases). The CDR3 runs to 16 residues. Trimming took 6 bases from V and 0 from J, leaving 15 bases between them. From germline, CDR1 is LGHNA and CDR2 YNFKEQ. CDR3 amino acids: CASSLTGLNSNQPQHF. The CDR3 DNA is TGTGCCAGCAGTCTTACAGGGCTTAATAGCAATCAGCCCCAGCATTTT.

The chain combines TRBV5-1 with TRBJ2-5, with D possibly being TRBD2 (5 bases). V was trimmed by 4 bases and J by 5 bases, leaving 15 bases between them. The CDR3 is made up of 14 amino acids. Looked up from germline, CDR1 is SGHRS and CDR2 is YFSETQ. The chain's CDR3 is CASSAGVRRETQYF. Here the CDR3 DNA reads TGCGCCAGCAGCGCCGGGGTTAGGAGGGAGACCCAGTACTTC.

The chain couples TRBV29-1 to TRBJ1-1, with D possibly being TRBD1 (6 bases). V was clipped by 4 bases and J by 5 bases, with 11 bases between them. The germline CDR1 and CDR2 sequences are SQVTM and ANQGSEA. The CDR3 contains 12 residues. CDR3 sequence (DNA): TGCAGCGTTGCGCTAGGGGGGACTGAAGCTTTCTTT. Translated: CSVALGGTEAFF.

In its sample, this clone was seen a few times. The V gene is TRBV29-1, the J gene TRBJ2-3; no reliable D call. With 0 bases removed from V and 2 bases from J, the gap between germline ends came to 6 bases. Germline CDR1 reads SQVTM; CDR2 reads ANQGSEA. The length of the CDR3 is 13 residues. CDR3 sequence (DNA): TGCAGCGTTGAAGACGGCCTCACAGATACGCAGTATTTT. The encoded protein is CSVEDGLTDTQYF.

The chain carries TRBV14 and TRBJ2-1; 11 bases agree with TRBD2. This CDR3 comprises 15 residues. Losses at the gene ends were 4 bases for V and 6 bases for J; bases not matched to a gene: 5. Germline V lookup: CDR1 SGHDN, CDR2 FVKESK. CDR3 in amino acids: CASSPLGLAGNEQFF. The CDR3 region has the DNA TGTGCCAGCAGCCCCCTCGGACTAGCGGGCAATGAGCAGTTCTTC.

The chain has TRBV2 and TRBJ1-2, with 8 bases fitting TRBD1. The CDR3 spans 14 residues. Germline CDR1 reads SNHLY; CDR2 reads FYNNEI. V lost 4 bases, J lost 8 bases, and 9 bases stayed unmatched. CDR3 amino acids: CASSVRRGLQGYTF. CDR3 sequence (DNA): TGTGCCAGCAGTGTTCGCAGGGGGCTTCAAGGCTACACCTTC.

The chain combines TRBV7-2 with TRBJ2-7; tentatively, D is TRBD2 (5 bases). The CDR3 totals 14 residues. Deletions cut 5 bases from V and 5 bases from J, with 16 bases between. Germline V lookup: CDR1 SGHTA, CDR2 FQGNSA. The CDR3 DNA reads TGTGCCAGCAGCCTGGAGACTTTCGGGGACGAGCAGTACTTC. Its translation: CASSLETFGDEQYF.

The rearrangement uses TRBV2 and TRBJ2-7; TRBD2 matches 11 bases. The germline V gene encodes CDR1 SNHLY and CDR2 FYNNEI. Losses at the gene ends were 8 bases for V and 3 bases for J; bases not matched to a gene: 0. The CDR3 sequence is 12 residues long. As DNA, the CDR3 is TGTGCCAGCGGGACTAGCGGCTACGAGCAGTACTTC. As protein: CASGTSGYEQYF.

This clone has more than one count but fewer than ten. The chain couples TRBV7-9 to TRBJ1-4; D call uncertain. The germline gives CDR1 SEHNR, CDR2 FQNEAQ (reference sequence). The CDR3 is 12 amino acids. V gave up 2 bases and J gave up 5 bases, with 3 bases separating them. CDR3 sequence: CASSLPNEKLFF. The CDR3 region has the DNA TGTGCCAGCAGCTTACCGAATGAAAAACTGTTTTTT.

J is TRBJ2-7 and V is TRBV19, with TRBD2 as a possible D gene (5 bases). From germline, CDR1 is LNHDA and CDR2 SQIVND (reference sequence). Trimming removed 8 bases from V and 3 bases from J, with 11 bases in between. The CDR3 contains 12 residues. The CDR3, as DNA: TGTGCCAGTGCGGGTAAGCACTACGAGCAGTACTTC. Its protein is CASAGKHYEQYF.

The V and J genes are TRBV7-9 and TRBJ2-7; D call uncertain. With 1 base removed from V and 3 bases from J, the gap between germline ends came to 7 bases. The CDR3 sequence is 13 residues long. The germline gives CDR1 SEHNR, CDR2 FQNEAQ (reference sequence). Written as DNA, the CDR3 is TGTGCCAGCAGCTTAGATACCGGCTACGAGCAGTACTTC. Encoded protein: CASSLDTGYEQYF.

This chain joins TRBV28 and TRBJ1-2; D is undetermined. Germline CDR1 reads MDHEN; CDR2 reads SYDVKM. The CDR3 consists of 12 residues. Trimming left V 3 bases short and J 4 bases short, with 6 bases between. The CDR3 coding sequence is TGTGCCAGCAGTTTGGCAGCCTATGGCTACACCTTC. Its protein is CASSLAAYGYTF.

This clone was counted a few times. The rearrangement uses TRBV27 and TRBJ2-7, with 8 bases that match TRBD1. The CDR3 is made up of 13 amino acids. Germline V gives CDR1 MNHEY, CDR2 SMNVEV (reference sequence). V lost 9 bases, J lost 2 bases, and 6 bases stayed unmatched. The CDR3 sequence is CARYRDRTYEQYF. The CDR3 nucleotides read TGTGCCAGGTACCGGGACAGGACCTACGAGCAGTACTTC.

This clone was seen once. The chain joins TRBV6-1 to TRBJ2-5, with D maybe TRBD1 (6 bases). V was clipped by 11 bases and J by 0 bases, with 13 bases between them. CDR3 length equals 13 residues. Germline V gene data show CDR1 as MNHNS and CDR2 as SASEGT. The DNA of the CDR3 is TGTGCCGGCCGACAGGTCCACCAAGAGACCCAGTACTTC. Translating gives CAGRQVHQETQYF.

This clone has a handful of counts. This chain connects TRBV19 to TRBJ1-2, with 8 bases fitting TRBD1. The CDR3 contains 13 residues. From germline, CDR1 is LNHDA and CDR2 SQIVND (reference sequence). V was clipped by 4 bases and J by 6 bases; unmatched bases: 4. The CDR3 region is CASSTATGDGYTF. CDR3 nucleotides: TGTGCCAGTAGTACCGCGACAGGGGATGGCTACACCTTC.

The chain combines TRBV7-2 with TRBJ2-2; D not certain. V lost 2 bases and J 6 bases, leaving 7 bases between the germline ends. The CDR3 length is 13 residues. Germline V gives CDR1 SGHTA, CDR2 FQGNSA. This CDR3 is CASSLKYPGELFF. The CDR3 region has the DNA TGTGCCAGCAGCTTAAAGTATCCCGGGGAGCTGTTTTTT.